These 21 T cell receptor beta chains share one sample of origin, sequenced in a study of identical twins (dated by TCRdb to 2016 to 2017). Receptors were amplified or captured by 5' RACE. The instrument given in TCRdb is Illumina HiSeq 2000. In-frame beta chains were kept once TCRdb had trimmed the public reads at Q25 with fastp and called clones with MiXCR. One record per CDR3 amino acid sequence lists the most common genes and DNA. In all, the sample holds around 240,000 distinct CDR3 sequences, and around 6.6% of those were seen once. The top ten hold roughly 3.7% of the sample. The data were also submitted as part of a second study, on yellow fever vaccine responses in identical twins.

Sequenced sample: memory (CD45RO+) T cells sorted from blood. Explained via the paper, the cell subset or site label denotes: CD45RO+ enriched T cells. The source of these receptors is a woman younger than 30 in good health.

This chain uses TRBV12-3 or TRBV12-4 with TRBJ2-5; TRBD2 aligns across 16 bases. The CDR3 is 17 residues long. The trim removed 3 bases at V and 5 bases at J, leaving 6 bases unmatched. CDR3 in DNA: TGTGCCAGCAGTTTGGGGACTAGCGGGAGGGCCGCTGAGACCCAGTACTTC. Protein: CASSLGTSGRAAETQYF.

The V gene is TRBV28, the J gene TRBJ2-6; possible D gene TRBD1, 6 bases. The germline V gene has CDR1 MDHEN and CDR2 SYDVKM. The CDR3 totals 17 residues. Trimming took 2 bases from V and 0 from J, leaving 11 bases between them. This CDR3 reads CASSLVQGISGANVLTF. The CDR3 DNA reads TGTGCCAGCAGTTTAGTACAGGGAATCTCTGGGGCCAACGTCCTGACTTTC. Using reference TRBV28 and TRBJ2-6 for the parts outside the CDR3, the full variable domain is DVKVTQSSRYLVKRTGEKVFLECVQDMDHENMFWYRQDPGLGLRLIYFSYDVKMKEKGDIPEGYSVSREKKERFSLILESASTNQTSMYLCASSLVQGISGANVLTFGAGSRLTVL.

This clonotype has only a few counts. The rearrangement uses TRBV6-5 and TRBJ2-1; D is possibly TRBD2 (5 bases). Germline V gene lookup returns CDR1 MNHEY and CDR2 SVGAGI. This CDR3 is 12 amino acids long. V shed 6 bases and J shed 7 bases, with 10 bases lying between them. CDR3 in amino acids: CASRGTRNEQFF. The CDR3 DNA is TGTGCCAGCAGGGGCACTAGAAATGAGCAGTTCTTC.

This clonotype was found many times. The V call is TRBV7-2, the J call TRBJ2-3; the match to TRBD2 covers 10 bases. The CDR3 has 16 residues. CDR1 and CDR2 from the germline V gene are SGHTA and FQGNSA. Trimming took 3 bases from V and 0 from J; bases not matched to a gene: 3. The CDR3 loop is CASSLASGGSTDTQYF. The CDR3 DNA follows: TGTGCCAGCAGCTTGGCTAGCGGGGGTAGCACAGATACGCAGTATTTT.

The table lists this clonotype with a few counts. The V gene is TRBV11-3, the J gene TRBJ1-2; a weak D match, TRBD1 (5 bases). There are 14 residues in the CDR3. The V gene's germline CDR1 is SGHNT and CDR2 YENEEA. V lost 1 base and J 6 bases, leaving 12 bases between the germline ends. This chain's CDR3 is CASSLGDRKDGYTF. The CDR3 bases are TGTGCCAGCAGCTTAGGAGACAGAAAGGATGGCTACACCTTC.

DNA for the CDR3: TGTGCCAGCAGTTACATCGGTCAGGCAATTCCTGGGGCCAACGTCCTGACTTTC. Translated: CASSYIGQAIPGANVLTF. The gene calls are TRBV6-5 and TRBJ2-6, with unresolved D. The CDR3 is 18 residues long. CDR1 and CDR2 (germline): MNHEY, SVGAGI. Trimming pared 2 bases from V and 2 bases from J, leaving 16 bases between.

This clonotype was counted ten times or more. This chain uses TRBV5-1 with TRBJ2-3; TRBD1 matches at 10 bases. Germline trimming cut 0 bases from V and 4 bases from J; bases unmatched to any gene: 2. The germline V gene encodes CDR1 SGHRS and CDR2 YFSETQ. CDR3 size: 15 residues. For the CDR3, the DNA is TGCGCCAGCAGCTTGGGGGACAGGGGTGCAGATACGCAGTATTTT. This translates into CASSLGDRGADTQYF.

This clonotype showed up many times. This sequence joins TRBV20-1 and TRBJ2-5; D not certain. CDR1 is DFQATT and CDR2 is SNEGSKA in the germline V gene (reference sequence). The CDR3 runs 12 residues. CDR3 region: CRIPGPGETQYF. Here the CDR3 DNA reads TGCAGGATTCCGGGTCCCGGAGAGACCCAGTACTTC.

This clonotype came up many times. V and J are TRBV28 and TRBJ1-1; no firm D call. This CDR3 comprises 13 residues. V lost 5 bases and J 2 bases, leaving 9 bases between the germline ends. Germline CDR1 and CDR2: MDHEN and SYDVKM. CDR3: CASSDLSNTEAFF. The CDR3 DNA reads TGTGCCAGCAGTGACCTAAGTAACACTGAAGCTTTCTTT.

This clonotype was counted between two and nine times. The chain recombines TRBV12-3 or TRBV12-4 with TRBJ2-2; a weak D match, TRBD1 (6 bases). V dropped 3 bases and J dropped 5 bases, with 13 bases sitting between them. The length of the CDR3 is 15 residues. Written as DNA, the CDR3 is TGTGCCAGCAGTTTCGGGCAGGGACATACCGGGGAGCTGTTTTTT. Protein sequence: CASSFGQGHTGELFF.

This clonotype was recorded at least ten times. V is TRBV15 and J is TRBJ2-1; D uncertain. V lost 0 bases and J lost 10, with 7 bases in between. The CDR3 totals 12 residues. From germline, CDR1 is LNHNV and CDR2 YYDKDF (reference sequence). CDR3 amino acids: CATSRDRKEQFF. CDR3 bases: TGTGCCACCAGCAGAGACAGGAAAGAGCAGTTCTTC.

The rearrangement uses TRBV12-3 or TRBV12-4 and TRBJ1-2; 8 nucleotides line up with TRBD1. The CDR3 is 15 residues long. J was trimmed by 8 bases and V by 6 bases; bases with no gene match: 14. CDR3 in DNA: TGTGCCAGCAGGATGACAGGGGCCTACCTATGGGGCTACACCTTC. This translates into CASRMTGAYLWGYTF.

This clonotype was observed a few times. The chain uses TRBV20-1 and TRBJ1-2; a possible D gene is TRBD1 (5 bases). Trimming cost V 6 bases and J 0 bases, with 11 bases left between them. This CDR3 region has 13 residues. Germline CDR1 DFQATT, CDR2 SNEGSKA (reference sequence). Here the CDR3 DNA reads TGCAGTGCCAGCAGGGAGACTAACTATGGCTACACCTTC. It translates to CSASRETNYGYTF.

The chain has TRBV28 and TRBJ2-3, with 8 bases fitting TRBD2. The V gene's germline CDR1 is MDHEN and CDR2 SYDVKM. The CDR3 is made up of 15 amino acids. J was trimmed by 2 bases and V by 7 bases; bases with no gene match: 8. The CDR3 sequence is CASTVASGYTDTQYF. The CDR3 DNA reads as TGTGCCAGCACTGTGGCTAGCGGGTACACAGATACGCAGTATTTT.

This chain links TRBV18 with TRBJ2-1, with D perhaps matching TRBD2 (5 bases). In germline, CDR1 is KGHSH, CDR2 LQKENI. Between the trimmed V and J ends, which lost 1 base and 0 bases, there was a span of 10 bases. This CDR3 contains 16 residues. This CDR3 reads CASSPRHGDSYNEQFF. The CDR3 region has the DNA TGTGCCAGCTCACCACGGCACGGGGACTCCTACAATGAGCAGTTCTTC.

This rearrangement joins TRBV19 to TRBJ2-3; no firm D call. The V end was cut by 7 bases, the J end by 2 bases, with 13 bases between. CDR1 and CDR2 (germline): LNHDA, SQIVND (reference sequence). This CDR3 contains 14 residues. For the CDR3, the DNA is TGTGCCAGTACGAAGCTCCTTTTCACAGATACGCAGTATTTT. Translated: CASTKLLFTDTQYF. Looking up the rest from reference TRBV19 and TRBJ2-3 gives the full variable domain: DGGITQSPKYLFRKEGQNVTLSCEQNLNHDAMYWYRQDPGQGLRLIYYSQIVNDFQKGDIAEGYSVSREKKESFPLTVTSAQKNPTAFYLCASTKLLFTDTQYFGPGTRLTVL.

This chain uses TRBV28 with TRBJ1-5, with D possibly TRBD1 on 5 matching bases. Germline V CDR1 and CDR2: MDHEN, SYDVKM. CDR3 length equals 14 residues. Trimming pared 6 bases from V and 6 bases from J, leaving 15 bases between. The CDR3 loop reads CASRNTGGGQPQHF. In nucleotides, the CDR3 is TGTGCCAGCAGAAACACTGGGGGGGGTCAGCCCCAGCATTTT.

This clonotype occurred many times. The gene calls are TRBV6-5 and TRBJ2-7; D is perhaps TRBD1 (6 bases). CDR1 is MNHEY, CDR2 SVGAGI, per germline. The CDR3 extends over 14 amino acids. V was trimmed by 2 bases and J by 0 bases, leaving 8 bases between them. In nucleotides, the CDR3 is TGTGCCAGCAGTTACAGCAGGGGCTCCTACGAGCAGTACGTC. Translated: CASSYSRGSYEQYV.

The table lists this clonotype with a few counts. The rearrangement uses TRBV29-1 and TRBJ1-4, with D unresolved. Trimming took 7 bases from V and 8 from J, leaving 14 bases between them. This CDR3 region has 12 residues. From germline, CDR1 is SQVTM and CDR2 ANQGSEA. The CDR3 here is CSARGTREKLFF. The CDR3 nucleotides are TGCAGCGCCCGGGGAACACGGGAAAAACTGTTTTTT.

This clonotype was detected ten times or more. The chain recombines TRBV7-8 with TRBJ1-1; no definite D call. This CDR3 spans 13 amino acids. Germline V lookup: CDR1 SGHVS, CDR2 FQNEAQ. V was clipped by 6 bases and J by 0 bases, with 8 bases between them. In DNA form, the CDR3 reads TGTGCCAGCAGTTACACTATGAACACTGAAGCTTTCTTT. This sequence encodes CASSYTMNTEAFF.

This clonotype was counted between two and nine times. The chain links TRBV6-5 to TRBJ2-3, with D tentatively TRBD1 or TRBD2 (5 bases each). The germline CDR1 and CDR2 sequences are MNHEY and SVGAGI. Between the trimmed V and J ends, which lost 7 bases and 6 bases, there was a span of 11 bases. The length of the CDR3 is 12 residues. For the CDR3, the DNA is TGTGCCAGCAAAACGAGGGGTGATACGCAGTATTTT. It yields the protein CASKTRGDTQYF.